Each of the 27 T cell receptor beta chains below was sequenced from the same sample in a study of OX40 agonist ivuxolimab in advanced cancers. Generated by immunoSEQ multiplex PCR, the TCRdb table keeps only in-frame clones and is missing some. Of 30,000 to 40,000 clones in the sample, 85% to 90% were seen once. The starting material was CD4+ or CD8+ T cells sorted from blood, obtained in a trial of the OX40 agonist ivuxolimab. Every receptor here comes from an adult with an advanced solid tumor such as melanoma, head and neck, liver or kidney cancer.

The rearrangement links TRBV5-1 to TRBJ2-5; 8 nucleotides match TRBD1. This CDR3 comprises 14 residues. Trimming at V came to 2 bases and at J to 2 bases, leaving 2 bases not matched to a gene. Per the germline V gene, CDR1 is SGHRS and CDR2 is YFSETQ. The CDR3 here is CASSFGTGQETQYF. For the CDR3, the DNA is TGCGCCAGCAGCTTCGGGACAGGACAAGAGACCCAGTACTTC.

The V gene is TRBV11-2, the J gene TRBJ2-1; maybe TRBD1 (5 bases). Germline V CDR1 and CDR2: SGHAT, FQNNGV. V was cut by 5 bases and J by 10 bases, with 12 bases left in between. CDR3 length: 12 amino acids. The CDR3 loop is CASSEGAEEQFF. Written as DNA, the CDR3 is TGTGCCAGCAGCGAAGGGGCGGAAGAGCAGTTCTTC.

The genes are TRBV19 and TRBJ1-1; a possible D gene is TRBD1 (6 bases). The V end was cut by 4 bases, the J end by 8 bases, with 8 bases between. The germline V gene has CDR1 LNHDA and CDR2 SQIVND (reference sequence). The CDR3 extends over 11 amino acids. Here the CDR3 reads CASSRTEEAFF. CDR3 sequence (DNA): TGTGCCAGTAGTAGGACAGAAGAAGCTTTCTTT.

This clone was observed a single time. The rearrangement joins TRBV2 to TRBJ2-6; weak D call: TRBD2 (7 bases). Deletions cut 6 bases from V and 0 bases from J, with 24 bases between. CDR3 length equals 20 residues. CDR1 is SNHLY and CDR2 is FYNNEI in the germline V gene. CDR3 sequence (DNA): TGTGCCAGCAGCCCTGACTGGTGGGGGGGCCCTAGCTCTGGGGCCAACGTCCTGACTTTC. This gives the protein CASSPDWWGGPSSGANVLTF.

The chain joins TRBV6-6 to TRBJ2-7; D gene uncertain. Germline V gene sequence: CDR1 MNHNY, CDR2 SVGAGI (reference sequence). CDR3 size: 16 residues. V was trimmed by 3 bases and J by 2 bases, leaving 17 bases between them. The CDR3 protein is CASSYSMAHLAYEQYF. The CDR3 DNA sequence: TGTGCCAGCAGTTATAGTATGGCACACCTGGCCTACGAGCAGTACTTC.

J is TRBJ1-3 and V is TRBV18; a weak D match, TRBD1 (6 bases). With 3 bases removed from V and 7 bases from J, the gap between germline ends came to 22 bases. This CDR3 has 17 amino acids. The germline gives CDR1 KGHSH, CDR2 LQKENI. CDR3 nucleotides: TGTGCCAGCTCACCTATCCCCGGACAGACCTCTAGGAACACCATATATTTT. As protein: CASSPIPGQTSRNTIYF.

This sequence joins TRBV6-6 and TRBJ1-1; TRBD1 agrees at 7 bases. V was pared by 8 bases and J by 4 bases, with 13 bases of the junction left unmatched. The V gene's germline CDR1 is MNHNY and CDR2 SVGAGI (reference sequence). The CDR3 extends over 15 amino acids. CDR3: CASSRGGSRTTEAFF. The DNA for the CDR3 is TGTGCCAGCTCCAGGGGGGGATCCCGAACCACTGAAGCTTTCTTT.

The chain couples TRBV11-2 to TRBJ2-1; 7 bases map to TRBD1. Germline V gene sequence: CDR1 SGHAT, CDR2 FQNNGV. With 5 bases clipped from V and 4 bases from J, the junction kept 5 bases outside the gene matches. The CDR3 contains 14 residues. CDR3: CASSLQQGYNEQFF. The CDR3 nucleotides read TGTGCCAGCAGCCTACAACAGGGGTACAATGAGCAGTTCTTC.

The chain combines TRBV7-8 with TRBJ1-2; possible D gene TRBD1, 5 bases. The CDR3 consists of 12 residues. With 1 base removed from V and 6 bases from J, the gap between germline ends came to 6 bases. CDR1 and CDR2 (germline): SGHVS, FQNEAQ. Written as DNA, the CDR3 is TGTGCCAGCAGCTTAGAAGGGGATGGCTACACCTTC. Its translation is CASSLEGDGYTF.

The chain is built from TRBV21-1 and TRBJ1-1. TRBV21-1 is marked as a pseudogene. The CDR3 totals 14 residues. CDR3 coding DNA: TGTGCCAGCAACCGGGAGTTTTTGAACACTGAAGCTTTCTTT. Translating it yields CASNREFLNTEAFF.

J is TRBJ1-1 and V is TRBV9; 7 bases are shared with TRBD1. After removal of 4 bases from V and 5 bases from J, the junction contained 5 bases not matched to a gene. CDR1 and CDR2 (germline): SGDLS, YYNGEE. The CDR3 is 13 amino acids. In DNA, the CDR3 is TGTGCCAGCAGCTCTAGGGGGCTTACTGAAGCTTTCTTT. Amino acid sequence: CASSSRGLTEAFF.

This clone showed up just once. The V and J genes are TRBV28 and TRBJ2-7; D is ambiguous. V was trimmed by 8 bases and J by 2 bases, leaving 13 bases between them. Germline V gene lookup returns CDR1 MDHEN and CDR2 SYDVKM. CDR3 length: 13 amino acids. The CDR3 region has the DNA TGTGCCAGCTGCCGATCTCCGGCCTACGAGCAGTACTTC. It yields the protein CASCRSPAYEQYF.

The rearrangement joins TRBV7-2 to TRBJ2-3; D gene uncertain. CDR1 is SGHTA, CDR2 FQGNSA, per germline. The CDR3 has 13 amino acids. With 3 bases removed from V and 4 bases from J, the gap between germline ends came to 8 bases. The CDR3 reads CASSFGYADTQYF. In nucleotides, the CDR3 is TGTGCCAGCAGCTTCGGATACGCAGATACGCAGTATTTT.

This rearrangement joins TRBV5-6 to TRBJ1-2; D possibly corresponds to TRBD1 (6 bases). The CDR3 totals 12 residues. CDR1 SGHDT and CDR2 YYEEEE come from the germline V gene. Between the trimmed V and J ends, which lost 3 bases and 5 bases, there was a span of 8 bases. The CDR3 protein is CASSSTGYGYTF. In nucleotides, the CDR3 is TGTGCCAGCAGCTCCACAGGGTATGGCTACACCTTC.

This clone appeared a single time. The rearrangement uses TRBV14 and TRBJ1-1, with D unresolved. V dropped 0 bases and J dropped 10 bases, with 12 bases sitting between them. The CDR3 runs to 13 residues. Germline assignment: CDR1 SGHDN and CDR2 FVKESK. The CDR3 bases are TGTGCCAGCAGCCAAGAGAGGCAGACGCCAGCTTTCTTT. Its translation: CASSQERQTPAFF.

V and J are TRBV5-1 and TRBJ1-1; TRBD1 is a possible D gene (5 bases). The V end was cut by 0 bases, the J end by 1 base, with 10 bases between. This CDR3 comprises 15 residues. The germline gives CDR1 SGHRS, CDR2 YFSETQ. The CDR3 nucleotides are TGCGCCAGCAGCTTGGCAGGGCAGCCGAACACTGAAGCTTTCTTT. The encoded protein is CASSLAGQPNTEAFF.

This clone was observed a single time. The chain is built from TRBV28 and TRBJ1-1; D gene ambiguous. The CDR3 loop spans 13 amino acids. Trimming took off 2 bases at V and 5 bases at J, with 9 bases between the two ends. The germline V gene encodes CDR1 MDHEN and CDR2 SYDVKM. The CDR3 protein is CASSLGSGTEAFF. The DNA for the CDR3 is TGTGCCAGCAGTTTAGGGTCCGGGACTGAAGCTTTCTTT.

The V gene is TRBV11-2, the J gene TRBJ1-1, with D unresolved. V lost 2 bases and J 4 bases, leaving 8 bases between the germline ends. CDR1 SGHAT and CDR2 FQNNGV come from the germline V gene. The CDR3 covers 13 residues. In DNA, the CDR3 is TGTGCCAGCAGCTTAATACTGGGCACTGAAGCTTTCTTT. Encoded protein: CASSLILGTEAFF.

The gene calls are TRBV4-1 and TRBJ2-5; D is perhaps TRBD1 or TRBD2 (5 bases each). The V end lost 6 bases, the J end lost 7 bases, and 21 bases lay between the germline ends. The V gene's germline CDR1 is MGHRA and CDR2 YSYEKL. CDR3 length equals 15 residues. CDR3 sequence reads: CASRNPGKAGTTQYF. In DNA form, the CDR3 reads TGCGCCAGCAGAAACCCCGGGAAGGCAGGGACGACCCAGTACTTC.

CDR3 sequence: CASSRNRLGQDTQYF. The CDR3 DNA sequence: TGTGCCAGCAGCCGTAACAGGTTGGGTCAAGATACGCAGTATTTT. The chain recombines TRBV7-2 with TRBJ2-3; maybe TRBD1 (5 bases). V was cut by 5 bases and J by 5 bases, with 17 bases left in between. Germline CDR1 is SGHTA and CDR2 is FQGNSA. This CDR3 is built from 15 residues.

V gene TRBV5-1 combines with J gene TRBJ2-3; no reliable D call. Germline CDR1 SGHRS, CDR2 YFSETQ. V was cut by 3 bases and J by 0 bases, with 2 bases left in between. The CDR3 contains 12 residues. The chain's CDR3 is CASSSSTDTQYF. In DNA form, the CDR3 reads TGCGCCAGCAGCTCTAGCACAGATACGCAGTATTTT.

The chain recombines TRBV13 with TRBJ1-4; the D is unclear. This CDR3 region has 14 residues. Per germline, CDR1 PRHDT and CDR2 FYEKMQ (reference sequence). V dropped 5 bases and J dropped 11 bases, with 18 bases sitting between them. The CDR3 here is CASSPRDGPGKLFF. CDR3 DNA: TGTGCCAGCAGCCCGAGAGACGGACCTGGGAAACTGTTTTTT.

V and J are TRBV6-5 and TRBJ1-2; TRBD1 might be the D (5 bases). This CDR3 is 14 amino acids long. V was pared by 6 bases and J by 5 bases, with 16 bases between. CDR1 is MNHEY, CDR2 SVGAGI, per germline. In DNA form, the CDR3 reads TGTGCCAGCAGATCTACCGGGACCCCGTATGGCTACACCTTC. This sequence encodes CASRSTGTPYGYTF.

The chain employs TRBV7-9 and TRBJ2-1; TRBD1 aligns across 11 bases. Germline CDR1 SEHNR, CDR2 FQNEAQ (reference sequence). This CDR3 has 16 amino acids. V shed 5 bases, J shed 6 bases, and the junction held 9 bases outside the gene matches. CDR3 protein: CASSHRDRGGLNEQFF. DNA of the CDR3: TGTGCCAGCAGCCACCGGGACAGGGGGGGTCTCAATGAGCAGTTCTTC.

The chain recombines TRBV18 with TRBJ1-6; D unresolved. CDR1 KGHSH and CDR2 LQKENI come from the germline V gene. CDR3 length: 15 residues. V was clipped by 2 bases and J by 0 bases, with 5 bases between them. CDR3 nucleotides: TGTGCCAGCTCACCAATTGCCTCCTATAATTCACCCCTCCACTTT. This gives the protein CASSPIASYNSPLHF.

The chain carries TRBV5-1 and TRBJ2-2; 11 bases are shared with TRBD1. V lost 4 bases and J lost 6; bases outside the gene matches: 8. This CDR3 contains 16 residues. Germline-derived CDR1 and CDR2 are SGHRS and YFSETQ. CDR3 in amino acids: CASSADRGRRSGELFF. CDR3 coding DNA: TGCGCCAGCAGCGCGGACAGGGGGCGACGCTCCGGGGAGCTGTTTTTT.

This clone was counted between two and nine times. The CDR3 protein is CASSLIVGGTDTQYF. CDR3 sequence (DNA): TGCGCCAGCAGCTTAATAGTGGGGGGGACAGATACGCAGTATTTT. This chain joins TRBV5-1 and TRBJ2-3, with 7 nucleotides matching TRBD2. Germline loops: CDR1 SGHRS, CDR2 YFSETQ. This CDR3 has 15 amino acids. V dropped 2 bases and J dropped 3; count of bases not matched to a gene: 6.